In its sample, the clone carrying this T cell receptor beta chain was seen many times. This specimen comes from a study of T cells in Graves' hyperthyroidism and ophthalmopathy. Study-wide background: Initial diagnosis, before any treatment, was when peripheral blood was collected.

Germline loops: CDR1 SGHDN, CDR2 FVKESK. Trimming stripped 4 bases from V and 2 bases from J, with 20 bases between. CDR3 size: 17 residues. Amplified TCR beta CDR3 regions derived from RNA transcripts. Researchers ran a first-round RT-PCR on the TCR CDR3 using the HTBI primer set. TCRdb redid the calling of the multiplex PCR reads with MiXCR, one entry per CDR3 protein. The profile shows some 300,000 distinct CDR3 sequences, 10% to 15% of them singletons. The sequence was collected from a woman in her twenties or thirties with Graves' hyperthyroidism that later progressed to Graves' ophthalmopathy. The chain joins TRBV14 to TRBJ2-5; tentative D call: TRBD2 (6 bases). Sequenced input: blood. The CDR3 nucleotides are TGTGCCAGCAGCCGTCAGCGGAGGGGACCCCGACAAGAGACCCAGTACTTC. This codes for CASSRQRRGPRQETQYF. The full variable domain, in which reference TRBV14 and TRBJ2-5 provide the parts outside the CDR3, is EAGVTQFPSHSVIEKGQTVTLRCDPISGHDNLYWYRRVMGKEIKFLLHFVKESKQDESGMPNNRFLAERTGGTYSTLKVQPAELEDSGVYFCASSRQRRGPRQETQYFGPGTRLLVL.